This note documents a single T cell receptor (beta chain) sequence. Its antigen is unknown. Amplification used 60 Vbeta primers and 13 Jbeta primers. Measured with immunoSEQ multiplex PCR; TCRdb has only the in-frame clones, and not every one. The sample totals about 72,000 clones; its top ten clones hold roughly 2.7%. The sample is drawn from a study of cytomegalovirus exposure and HLA in healthy donors. Overall study: From 150 million to 200 million T cells, an earlier analysis saw approximately 110 million unique TCR beta sequences.

Whole-study results and caveats: The study put 150 to 200 TCR beta chains on its list as cytomegalovirus-associated. Per a prior analysis, the majority of TCR beta V segments were productive roughly 90% or roughly 30% of the time.

V was trimmed by 6 bases and J by 0 bases, leaving 12 bases between them. The CDR3 runs 14 residues. CDR1 is MNHEY, CDR2 SMNVEV, per germline (reference sequence). This clonotype originated in a middle-aged man in good health and CMV-seronegative. Specimen: PBMCs. This chain joins TRBV27 and TRBJ2-7; the D gene is possibly TRBD2 (5 bases). CDR3 in amino acids: CASSLGESSYEQYF. The CDR3 nucleotides are TGTGCCAGCAGCCTCGGGGAAAGCTCCTACGAGCAGTACTTC.